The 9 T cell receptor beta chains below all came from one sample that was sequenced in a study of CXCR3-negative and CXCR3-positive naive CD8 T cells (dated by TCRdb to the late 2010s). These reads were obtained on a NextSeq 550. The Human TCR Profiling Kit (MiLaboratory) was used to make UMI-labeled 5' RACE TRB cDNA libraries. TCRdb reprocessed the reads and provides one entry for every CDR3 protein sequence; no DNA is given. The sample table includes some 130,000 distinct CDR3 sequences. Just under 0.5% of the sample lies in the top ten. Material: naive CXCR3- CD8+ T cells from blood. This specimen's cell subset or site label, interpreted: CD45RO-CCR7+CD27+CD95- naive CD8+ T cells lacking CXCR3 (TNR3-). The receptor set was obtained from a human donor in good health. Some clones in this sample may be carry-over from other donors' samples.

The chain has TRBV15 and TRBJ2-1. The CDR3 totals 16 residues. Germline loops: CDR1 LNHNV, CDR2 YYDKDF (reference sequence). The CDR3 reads CATSSPIVGLYNEQFF.

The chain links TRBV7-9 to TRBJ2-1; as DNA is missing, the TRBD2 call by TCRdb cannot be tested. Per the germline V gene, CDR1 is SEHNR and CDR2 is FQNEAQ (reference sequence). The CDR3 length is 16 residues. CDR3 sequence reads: CASRQTSGASYNEQFF.

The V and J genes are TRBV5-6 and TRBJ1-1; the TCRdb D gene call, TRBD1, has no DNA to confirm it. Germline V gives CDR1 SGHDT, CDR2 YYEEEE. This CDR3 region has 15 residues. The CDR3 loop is CASSWDRGPTTEAFF.

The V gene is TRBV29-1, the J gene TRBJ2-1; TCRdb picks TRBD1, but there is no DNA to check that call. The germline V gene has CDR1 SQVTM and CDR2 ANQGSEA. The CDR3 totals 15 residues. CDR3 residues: CSGSPWRVSDNEQFF.

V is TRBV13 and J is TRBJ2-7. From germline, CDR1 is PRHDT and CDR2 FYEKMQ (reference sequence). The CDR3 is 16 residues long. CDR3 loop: CASSSMLGLASYEQYF.

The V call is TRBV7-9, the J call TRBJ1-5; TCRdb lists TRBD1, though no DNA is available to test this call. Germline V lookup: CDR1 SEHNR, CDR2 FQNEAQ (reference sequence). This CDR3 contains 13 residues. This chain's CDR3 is CECVGQGQKPQHF.

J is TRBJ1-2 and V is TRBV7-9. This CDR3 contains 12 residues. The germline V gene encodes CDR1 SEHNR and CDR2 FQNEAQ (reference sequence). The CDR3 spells CASSFIEDGYTF.

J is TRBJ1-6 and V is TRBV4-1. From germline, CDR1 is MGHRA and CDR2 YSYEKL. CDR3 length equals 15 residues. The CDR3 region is CASKLGVSYNSPLHF.

CDR3 protein: CASSQVGGTQETQYF. V is TRBV14 and J is TRBJ2-5; TCRdb returns TRBD1, unconfirmable since there is no DNA. The CDR3 loop spans 15 amino acids. Looked up from germline, CDR1 is SGHDN and CDR2 is FVKESK.